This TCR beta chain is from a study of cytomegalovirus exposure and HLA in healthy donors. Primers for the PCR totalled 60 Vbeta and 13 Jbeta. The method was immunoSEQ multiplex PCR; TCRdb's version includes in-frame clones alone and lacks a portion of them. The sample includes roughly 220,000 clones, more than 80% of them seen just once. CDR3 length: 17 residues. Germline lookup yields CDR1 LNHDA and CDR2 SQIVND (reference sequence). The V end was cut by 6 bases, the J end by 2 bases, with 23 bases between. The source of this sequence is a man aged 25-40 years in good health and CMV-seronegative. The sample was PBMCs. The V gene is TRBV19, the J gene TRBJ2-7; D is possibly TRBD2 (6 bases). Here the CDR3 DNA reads TGTGCCAGTAGCCGCCTATTGGACTACGATTCCGCCTACGAGCAGTACTTC. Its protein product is CASSRLLDYDSAYEQYF. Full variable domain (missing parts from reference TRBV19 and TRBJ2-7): DGGITQSPKYLFRKEGQNVTLSCEQNLNHDAMYWYRQDPGQGLRLIYYSQIVNDFQKGDIAEGYSVSREKKESFPLTVTSAQKNPTAFYLCASSRLLDYDSAYEQYFGPGTRLTVT.